Listed here are 14 T cell receptor beta chains from one sample, sequenced in a study of blood T cell repertoires in COVID-19 (dated by TCRdb to the early 2020s). Library generation was performed with the immunoSEQ multiplex PCR assay. This is the immuneACCESS table as TCRdb keeps it, with only in-frame sequences that have V and J called. A part of the clones is gone; compared with another copy, unresolved V genes explain less than half, and the rest is unexplained. The sample yields fewer than 200,000 clones; more than 70% were counted once. Just under 8.5% of the sample goes to the ten largest clones. Specimen: peripheral blood. Receptor source: a woman in her sixties or seventies with acute or convalescent COVID-19.

The chain couples TRBV5-8 to TRBJ1-4; perhaps TRBD1 as D (5 bases). Trimming removed 1 base from V and 0 bases from J, with 10 bases in between. Germline lookup yields CDR1 SGHTS and CDR2 YDEGEE. This CDR3 region has 16 residues. DNA of the CDR3: TGTGCCAGCAGCTTGAGACAGACTGCAACTAATGAAAAACTGTTTTTT. It encodes CASSLRQTATNEKLFF.

The V gene is TRBV29-1, the J gene TRBJ1-4, with D unresolved. CDR1 SQVTM and CDR2 ANQGSEA come from the germline V gene. The CDR3 covers 13 residues. V lost 7 bases and J lost 8, with 17 bases in between. The CDR3 loop is CSAGEGVGEKLFF. CDR3 sequence (DNA): TGCAGCGCTGGGGAGGGAGTCGGAGAAAAACTGTTTTTT.

The chain combines TRBV6-1 with TRBJ1-2, with TRBD1 matching 8 bases. Germline assignment: CDR1 MNHNS and CDR2 SASEGT. V gave up 2 bases and J gave up 2 bases; unmatched junction bases: 10. The CDR3 is 17 residues long. The CDR3 DNA reads as TGTGCCAGCAGTGAAATCTCCGGACAGGGACTAAACTATGGCTACACCTTC. Translation gives CASSEISGQGLNYGYTF.

This chain uses TRBV15 with TRBJ1-4, with 9 bases that match TRBD1. The CDR3 length is 15 residues. Germline CDR1 is LNHNV and CDR2 is YYDKDF (reference sequence). J gave up 8 bases and V 4 bases, and 8 bases lay outside the gene matches. In nucleotides, the CDR3 is TGTGCCACCAGCATAGGGGACAGGGACATGGAAAAACTGTTTTTT. This sequence encodes CATSIGDRDMEKLFF. The variable domain in full, with the rest retrieved from reference TRBV15 and TRBJ1-4, is DAMVIQNPRYQVTQFGKPVTLSCSQTLNHNVMYWYQQKSSQAPKLLFHYYDKDFNNEADTPDNFQSRRPNTSFCFLDIRSPGLGDTAMYLCATSIGDRDMEKLFFGSGTQLSVL.

This clone was picked up one time. The chain employs TRBV7-9 and TRBJ2-7; the match to TRBD2 covers 15 bases. The V gene end was trimmed by 1 base and the J gene end by 6 bases; junction bases not matched to a gene: 1. The CDR3 loop spans 15 amino acids. Germline loops: CDR1 SEHNR, CDR2 FQNEAQ (reference sequence). CDR3 loop: CASSLGGLAGGEQYF. The DNA of the CDR3 is TGTGCCAGCAGCTTAGGGGGACTAGCGGGAGGCGAGCAGTACTTC.

This chain connects TRBV19 to TRBJ1-1; a weak D match, TRBD1 (5 bases). Deletions cut 10 bases from V and 0 bases from J, with 9 bases between. The germline CDR1 and CDR2 sequences are LNHDA and SQIVND (reference sequence). There are 12 residues in the CDR3. The CDR3: CATGHLNTEAFF. Here the CDR3 DNA reads TGTGCCACCGGACACCTGAACACTGAAGCTTTCTTT. The full variable domain, its missing parts supplied by reference TRBV19 and TRBJ1-1, is DGGITQSPKYLFRKEGQNVTLSCEQNLNHDAMYWYRQDPGQGLRLIYYSQIVNDFQKGDIAEGYSVSREKKESFPLTVTSAQKNPTAFYLCATGHLNTEAFFGQGTRLTVV.

The rearrangement links TRBV6-5 to TRBJ1-1; 9 bases align to TRBD1. Germline V gives CDR1 MNHEY, CDR2 SVGAGI. The length of the CDR3 is 14 residues. V dropped 5 bases and J dropped 6; count of bases not matched to a gene: 7. This chain's CDR3 is CASSTGTGSPEAFF. CDR3 DNA: TGTGCCAGCAGTACCGGGACAGGGTCGCCTGAAGCTTTCTTT.

This rearrangement joins TRBV5-4 to TRBJ2-5; 7 bases line up with TRBD1. V trimming: 4 bases; J trimming: 3 bases; junction bases outside the gene matches: 9. The CDR3 is 15 residues long. From germline, CDR1 is SGHNT and CDR2 YYREEE (reference sequence). As DNA, the CDR3 is TGTGCCAGCAGCGCCTCCGGGACAGATAAAGAGACCCAGTACTTC. Translation: CASSASGTDKETQYF.

This rearrangement joins TRBV19 to TRBJ1-1; D may be TRBD1 (5 bases). V lost 9 bases and J 5 bases, leaving 16 bases between the germline ends. This CDR3 has 13 amino acids. Germline V lookup: CDR1 LNHDA, CDR2 SQIVND (reference sequence). CDR3 residues: CASLGEGRTEAFF. The CDR3 DNA reads TGTGCCAGCTTGGGGGAAGGGAGGACTGAAGCTTTCTTT.

The chain combines TRBV25-1 with TRBJ2-7, with D possibly matching TRBD1 (6 bases). The CDR3 covers 13 residues. Trimming pared 2 bases from V and 5 bases from J, leaving 10 bases between. The V gene's germline CDR1 is MGHDK and CDR2 SYGVNS. CDR3 loop: CASSEQGWDEQYF. The CDR3 coding sequence is TGTGCCAGCAGTGAACAGGGGTGGGACGAGCAGTACTTC.

The rearrangement joins TRBV10-1 to TRBJ2-1; D perhaps matches TRBD2 (5 bases). The germline CDR1 and CDR2 sequences are WNHNN and SYGVQD (reference sequence). The ends were cut back, 5 bases at V and 6 bases at J, with 17 bases in the middle. There are 15 residues in the CDR3. CDR3 DNA: TGCGCCAGCAGTCCGACTTCCGACTACTTCAATGAGCAGTTCTTC. Its translation is CASSPTSDYFNEQFF.

V gene TRBV3-1 (or the pseudogene TRBV3-2) combines with J gene TRBJ1-5, with D uncertain. The CDR3 extends over 12 amino acids. Trimming removed 0 bases from V and 5 bases from J, with 2 bases in between. Per the germline V gene, CDR1 is LGHDT and CDR2 is YNNKEL (reference sequence). The CDR3 DNA reads TGTGCCAGCAGCCAAGACGATCAGCCCCAGCATTTT. Translating gives CASSQDDQPQHF.

CDR3 DNA sequence: TGTGCCAGTAGTATCTGGGACAGAAGCACCGGGGAGCTGTTTTTT. Its translation is CASSIWDRSTGELFF. The chain has TRBV19 and TRBJ2-2, with TRBD1 matching over 7 bases. CDR1 and CDR2 (germline): LNHDA, SQIVND (reference sequence). The CDR3 is made up of 15 amino acids. V gave up 3 bases and J gave up 4 bases; unmatched junction bases: 5.

V is TRBV24-1 and J is TRBJ2-3; D might be TRBD1 (6 bases). This CDR3 spans 13 amino acids. Germline CDR1 reads KGHDR; CDR2 reads SFDVKD. The V end was cut by 5 bases, the J end by 7 bases, with 12 bases between. Here the CDR3 reads CATSATGPNTQYF. The CDR3 DNA sequence: TGTGCCACCAGTGCAACAGGGCCAAATACGCAGTATTTT.